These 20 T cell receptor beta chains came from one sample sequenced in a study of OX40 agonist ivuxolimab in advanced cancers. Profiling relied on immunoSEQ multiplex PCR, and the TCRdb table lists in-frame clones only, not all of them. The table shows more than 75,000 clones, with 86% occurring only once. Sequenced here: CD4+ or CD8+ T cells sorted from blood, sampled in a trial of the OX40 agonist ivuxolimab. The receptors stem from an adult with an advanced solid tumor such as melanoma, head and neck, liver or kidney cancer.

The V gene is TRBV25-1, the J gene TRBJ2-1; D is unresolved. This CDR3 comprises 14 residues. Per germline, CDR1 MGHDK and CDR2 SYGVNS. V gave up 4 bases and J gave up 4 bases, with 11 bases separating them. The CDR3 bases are TGTGCCAGCAGTGCCGGCCGGAGTTACAATGAGCAGTTCTTC. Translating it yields CASSAGRSYNEQFF.

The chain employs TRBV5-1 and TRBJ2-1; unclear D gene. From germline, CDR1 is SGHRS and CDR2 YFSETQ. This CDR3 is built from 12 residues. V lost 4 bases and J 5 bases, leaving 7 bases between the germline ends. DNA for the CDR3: TGCGCCAGCAGCCTTACTGACAATGAGCAGTTCTTC. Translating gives CASSLTDNEQFF.

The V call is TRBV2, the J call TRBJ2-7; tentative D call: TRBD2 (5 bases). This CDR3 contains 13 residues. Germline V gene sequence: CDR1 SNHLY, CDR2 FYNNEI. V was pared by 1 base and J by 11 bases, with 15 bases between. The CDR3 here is CASSEVAGLRKYF. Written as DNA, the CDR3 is TGTGCCAGCAGTGAAGTCGCAGGACTTAGAAAGTACTTC.

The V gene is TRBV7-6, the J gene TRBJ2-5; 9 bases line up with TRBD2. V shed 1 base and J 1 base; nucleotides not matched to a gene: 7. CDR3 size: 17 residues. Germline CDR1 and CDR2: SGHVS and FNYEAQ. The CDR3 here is CASSLVFSGGFQETQYF. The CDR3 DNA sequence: TGTGCCAGCAGCTTAGTCTTTAGCGGGGGCTTCCAAGAGACCCAGTACTTC. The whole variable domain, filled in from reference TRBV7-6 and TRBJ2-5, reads GAGVSQSPRYKVTKRGQDVALRCDPISGHVSLYWYRQALGQGPEFLTYFNYEAQQDKSGLPNDRFSAERPEGSISTLTIQRTEQRDSAMYRCASSLVFSGGFQETQYFGPGTRLLVL.

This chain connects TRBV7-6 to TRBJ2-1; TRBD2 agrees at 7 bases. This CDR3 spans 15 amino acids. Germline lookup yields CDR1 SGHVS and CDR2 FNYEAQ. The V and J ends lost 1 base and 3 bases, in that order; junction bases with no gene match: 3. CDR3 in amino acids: CASSLGGGRYNEQFF. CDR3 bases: TGTGCCAGCAGCTTAGGGGGAGGGCGCTACAATGAGCAGTTCTTC.

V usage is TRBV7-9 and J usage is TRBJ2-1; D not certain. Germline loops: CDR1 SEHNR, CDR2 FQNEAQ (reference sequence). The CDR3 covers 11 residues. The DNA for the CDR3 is TGTGGTAGTGGGCGGTACAATGAGCAGTTCTTC. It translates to CGSGRYNEQFF.

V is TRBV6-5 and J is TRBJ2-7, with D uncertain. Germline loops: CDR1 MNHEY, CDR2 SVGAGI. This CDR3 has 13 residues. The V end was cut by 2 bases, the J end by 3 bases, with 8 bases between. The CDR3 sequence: CASSYDTHYEQYF. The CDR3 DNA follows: TGTGCCAGCAGTTACGACACCCACTACGAGCAGTACTTC.

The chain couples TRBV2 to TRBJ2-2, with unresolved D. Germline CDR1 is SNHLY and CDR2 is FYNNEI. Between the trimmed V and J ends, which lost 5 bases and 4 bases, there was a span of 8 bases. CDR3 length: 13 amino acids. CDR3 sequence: CASSHQATGELFF. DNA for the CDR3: TGTGCCAGCAGTCATCAGGCCACCGGGGAGCTGTTTTTT.

As DNA, the CDR3 is TGTGCCAGCAGCCAAGATAGAGGACAGAGCAATCAGCCCCAGCATTTT. Translation: CASSQDRGQSNQPQHF. The chain couples TRBV4-2 to TRBJ1-5, with D possibly being TRBD1 (6 bases). CDR1 and CDR2 from the germline V gene are LGHNA and YNFKEQ. V lost 0 bases, J lost 1 base, and 10 bases lay in between. The CDR3 runs to 16 residues.

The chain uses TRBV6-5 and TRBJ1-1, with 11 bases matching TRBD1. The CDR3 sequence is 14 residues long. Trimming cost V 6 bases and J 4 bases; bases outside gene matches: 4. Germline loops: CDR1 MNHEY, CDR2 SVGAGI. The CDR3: CASSLGTGGTEAFF. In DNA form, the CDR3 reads TGTGCCAGCAGCCTAGGGACAGGGGGCACTGAAGCTTTCTTT.

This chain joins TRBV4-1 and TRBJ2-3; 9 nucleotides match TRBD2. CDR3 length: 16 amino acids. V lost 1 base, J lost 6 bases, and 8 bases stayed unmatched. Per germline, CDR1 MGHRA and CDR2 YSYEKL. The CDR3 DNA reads TGCGCCAGCAGCCAAGGGGTAGCGGGAGAGGGGGATACGCAGTATTTT. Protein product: CASSQGVAGEGDTQYF.

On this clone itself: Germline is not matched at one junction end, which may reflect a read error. The CDR3 sequence is CVSSFGLSASTGELFF. The CDR3 DNA is TGTGTCAGCAGTTTCGGACTATCCGCAAGCACCGGGGAGCTGTTTTTT. The chain couples TRBV6-6 to TRBJ2-2, with D possibly TRBD2 on 6 matching bases. The CDR3 is made up of 16 amino acids. From germline, CDR1 is MNHNY and CDR2 SVGAGI (reference sequence).

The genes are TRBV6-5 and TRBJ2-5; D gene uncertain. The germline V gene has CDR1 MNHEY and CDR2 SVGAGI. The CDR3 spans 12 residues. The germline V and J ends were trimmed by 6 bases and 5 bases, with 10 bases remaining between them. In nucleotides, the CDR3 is TGTGCCAGCAGGACGGTCTCGGAGACCCAGTACTTC. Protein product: CASRTVSETQYF.

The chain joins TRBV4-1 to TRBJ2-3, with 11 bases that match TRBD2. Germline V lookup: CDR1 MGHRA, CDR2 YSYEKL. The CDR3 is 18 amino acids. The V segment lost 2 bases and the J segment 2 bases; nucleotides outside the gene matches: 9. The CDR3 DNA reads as TGCGCCAGCAGCCAACTAGCGGGGGGCCACTCCGACACAGATACGCAGTATTTT. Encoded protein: CASSQLAGGHSDTDTQYF.

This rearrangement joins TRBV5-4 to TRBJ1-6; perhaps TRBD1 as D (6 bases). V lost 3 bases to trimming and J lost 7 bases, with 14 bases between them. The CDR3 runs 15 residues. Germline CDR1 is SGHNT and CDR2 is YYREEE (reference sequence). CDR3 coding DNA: TGTGCCAGCAGCTCATCCGACAGGCCAAATTCACCCCTCCACTTT. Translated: CASSSSDRPNSPLHF.

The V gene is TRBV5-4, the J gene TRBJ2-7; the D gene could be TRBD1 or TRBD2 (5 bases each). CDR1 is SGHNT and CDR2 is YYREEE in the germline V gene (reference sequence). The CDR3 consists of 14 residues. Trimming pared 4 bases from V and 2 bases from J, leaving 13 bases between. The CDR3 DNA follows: TGTGCCAGCAGCGAGGGACCGATGGCCTACGAGCAGTACTTC. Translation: CASSEGPMAYEQYF.

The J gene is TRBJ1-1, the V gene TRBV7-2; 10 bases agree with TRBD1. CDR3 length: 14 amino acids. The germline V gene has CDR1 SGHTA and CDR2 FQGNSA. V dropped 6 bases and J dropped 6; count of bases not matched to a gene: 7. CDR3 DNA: TGTGCCAGCAGGCTCCTCGGGACAGGGGCTGAAGCTTTCTTT. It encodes CASRLLGTGAEAFF.

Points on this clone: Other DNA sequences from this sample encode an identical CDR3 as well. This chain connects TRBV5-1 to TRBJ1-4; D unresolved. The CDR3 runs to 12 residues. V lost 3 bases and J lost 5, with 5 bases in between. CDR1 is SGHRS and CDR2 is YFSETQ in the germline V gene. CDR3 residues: CASSSGNEKLFF. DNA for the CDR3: TGCGCCAGCAGCTCGGGGAATGAAAAACTGTTTTTT.

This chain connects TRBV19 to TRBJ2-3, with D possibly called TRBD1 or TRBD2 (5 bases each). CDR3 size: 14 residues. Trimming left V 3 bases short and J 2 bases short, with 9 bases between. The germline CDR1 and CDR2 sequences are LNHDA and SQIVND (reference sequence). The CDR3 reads CASSIWGYTDTQYF. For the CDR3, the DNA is TGTGCCAGTAGTATTTGGGGGTACACAGATACGCAGTATTTT.

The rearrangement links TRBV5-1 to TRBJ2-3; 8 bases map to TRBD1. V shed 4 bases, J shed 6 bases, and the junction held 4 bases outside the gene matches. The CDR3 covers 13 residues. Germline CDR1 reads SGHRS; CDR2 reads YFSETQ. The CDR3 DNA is TGCGCCAGCAGCGTTACAGGGGGTGATACGCAGTATTTT. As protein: CASSVTGGDTQYF.